These T cell receptor beta chains were read from a single sample in a study of shared clonotypes between healthy human individuals. Generated by immunoSEQ multiplex PCR, the TCRdb table keeps only in-frame clones and is missing some. The sample includes 2,500,000 or so clones, around 93% of them seen just once. The sequencing input was naive CD4+ T cells from PBMCs. Receptors were obtained from a man aged 18 to 35 in good health. Some clones in this sample may be carry-over from other donors' samples. Both conserved end residues are part of each CDR3. The order of the fields is D gene, V gene, J gene, CDR3 protein, CDR3 DNA. D genes are given only for firm matches.

d_gene: NA; v_gene: TRBV5-8; j_gene: TRBJ2-7; CDR3aa: CASVIRAAAEQYF; CDR3nt: TGTGCCAGCGTGATAAGGGCTGCCGCCGAGCAGTACTTC
d_gene: NA; v_gene: TRBV5-6; j_gene: TRBJ2-7; CDR3aa: CASSVTLHRPEETYEQYF; CDR3nt: TGTGCCAGCAGCGTGACACTTCACCGTCCTGAGGAAACCTACGAGCAGTACTTC
d_gene: TRBD2; v_gene: TRBV28; j_gene: TRBJ2-3; CDR3aa: CASLAGTTSPDTQYF; CDR3nt: TGTGCCAGCCTCGCTGGGACGACTAGCCCCGATACGCAGTATTTT
d_gene: NA; v_gene: TRBV25-1; j_gene: TRBJ2-5; CDR3aa: CASSGGPPFWETQYF; CDR3nt: TGTGCCAGCAGTGGGGGCCCACCTTTCTGGGAGACCCAGTACTTC
d_gene: NA; v_gene: TRBV28; j_gene: TRBJ2-2; CDR3aa: CASSLYPRTGELFF; CDR3nt: TGTGCCAGCAGTTTATATCCTAGGACCGGGGAGCTGTTTTTT
d_gene: NA; v_gene: TRBV18; j_gene: TRBJ2-1; CDR3aa: CASSPDSDGSFF; CDR3nt: TGTGCCAGCTCACCAGATTCCGACGGGTCGTTCTTC
d_gene: TRBD1; v_gene: TRBV6-6; j_gene: TRBJ1-2; CDR3aa: CASSYSGQSYGYTF; CDR3nt: TGTGCCAGCAGTTACTCGGGACAGAGTTATGGCTACACCTTC
d_gene: NA; v_gene: TRBV5-1; j_gene: TRBJ1-5; CDR3aa: CASSLEGGGNQPQHF; CDR3nt: TGCGCCAGCAGCTTGGAAGGGGGTGGCAATCAGCCCCAGCATTTT
d_gene: NA; v_gene: TRBV7-3; j_gene: TRBJ1-2; CDR3aa: CASSGDGNYGYTF; CDR3nt: TGTGCCAGCAGCGGGGACGGTAACTATGGCTACACCTTC
d_gene: NA; v_gene: TRBV5-4; j_gene: TRBJ2-7; CDR3aa: CASSLGGSDEQYF; CDR3nt: TGTGCCAGCAGCTTGGGGGGTAGCGACGAGCAGTACTTC
d_gene: NA; v_gene: TRBV28; j_gene: TRBJ1-3; CDR3aa: CASSPGPVNSGNTIYF; CDR3nt: TGTGCCAGCAGTCCCGGACCGGTTAACTCTGGAAACACCATATATTTT